These 11 T cell receptor beta chains originate from one sample sequenced in a study of T-cell reconstitution after alpha-beta-depleted transplantation in children. The TCRbeta library was prepared with unique molecular identifiers. TCRdb recomputed calls from the PCR reads with MiXCR, one row per CDR3 protein. This table holds over 100,000 distinct CDR3 sequences, 7% to 8% found once. The sample in question was PBMCs, obtained before TCRalphabeta/CD19-depleted stem cell transplant. Every receptor here comes from a boy aged 2 to 10 with acute lymphoblastic leukemia, due to receive a stem cell transplant.

The chain uses TRBV2 and TRBJ1-4; TRBD1 matches at 7 bases. CDR3 length: 15 residues. V gave up 4 bases and J gave up 3 bases; unmatched junction bases: 5. Looked up from germline, CDR1 is SNHLY and CDR2 is FYNNEI. This CDR3 reads CASSVRQGANEKLFF. The CDR3 DNA reads as TGTGCCAGCAGTGTGCGACAGGGCGCTAATGAAAAACTGTTTTTT.

This chain joins TRBV12-3 or TRBV12-4 and TRBJ1-3; D gene unclear. The CDR3 is made up of 15 amino acids. Trimming removed 2 bases at V and 3 bases at J, with 11 bases between. In DNA, the CDR3 is TGTGCCAGCAGTTTAATACGTGTCGGTGGAAACACCATATATTTT. It is translated as CASSLIRVGGNTIYF.

CDR3 residues: CASSPAIVSSPLHF. CDR3 nucleotide sequence: TGTGCCAGCAGCCCCGCTATAGTGAGTTCACCCCTCCACTTT. This chain joins TRBV7-2 and TRBJ1-6; D ambiguous. Trimming removed 5 bases from V and 9 bases from J, with 14 bases in between. CDR3 length: 14 amino acids. CDR1 is SGHTA and CDR2 is FQGNSA in the germline V gene. The full variable domain, with the rest looked up from reference TRBV7-2 and TRBJ1-6, is GAGVSQSPSNKVTEKGKDVELRCDPISGHTALYWYRQSLGQGLEFLIYFQGNSAPDKSGLPSDRFSAERTGGSVSTLTIQRTQQEDSAVYLCASSPAIVSSPLHFGNGTRLTVT.

In its sample, this clonotype was seen a few times. This rearrangement joins TRBV20-1 to TRBJ1-2, with a weak D call TRBD1 (6 bases). V dropped 6 bases and J dropped 8 bases, with 25 bases sitting between them. Looked up from germline, CDR1 is DFQATT and CDR2 is SNEGSKA (reference sequence). The CDR3 has 15 amino acids. This CDR3 is CSAERSGRGTDGYTF. The CDR3 bases are TGCAGTGCAGAGAGATCCGGGAGGGGGACCGACGGCTACACCTTC.

The sample holds a few counts of this clonotype. This chain joins TRBV7-2 and TRBJ2-5; tentatively, D is TRBD1 or TRBD2 (6 bases each). V lost 1 base and J 2 bases, leaving 11 bases between the germline ends. Germline CDR1 reads SGHTA; CDR2 reads FQGNSA. The CDR3 length is 15 residues. This chain's CDR3 is CASSLGPGAQETQYF. The CDR3 bases are TGTGCCAGCAGCTTAGGACCGGGGGCTCAAGAGACCCAGTACTTC.

The table lists this clonotype with many counts. This chain uses TRBV29-1 with TRBJ2-7; 8 nucleotides align to TRBD1. Germline-derived CDR1 and CDR2 are SQVTM and ANQGSEA. There are 12 residues in the CDR3. Losses at the gene ends were 5 bases for V and 2 bases for J; bases not matched to a gene: 2. CDR3 region: CSVRTGPYEQYF. Here the CDR3 DNA reads TGCAGCGTTCGGACAGGGCCCTACGAGCAGTACTTC.

This clonotype has at least ten counts. The chain links TRBV7-6 to TRBJ2-7, with 10 bases identical to TRBD1. The CDR3 sequence is 12 residues long. Germline V lookup: CDR1 SGHVS, CDR2 FNYEAQ. CDR3 residues: CATGTGDYEQYF. The DNA of the CDR3 is TGTGCGACCGGGACAGGGGACTACGAGCAGTACTTC.

The gene calls are TRBV29-1 and TRBJ1-1; perhaps TRBD1 as D (5 bases). There are 12 residues in the CDR3. Per germline, CDR1 SQVTM and CDR2 ANQGSEA. The V end was cut by 5 bases, the J end by 4 bases, with 11 bases between. CDR3 DNA sequence: TGCAGCGTTATGGCAGGGCTCACTGAAGCTTTCTTT. Protein product: CSVMAGLTEAFF. The full variable domain, its missing parts supplied by reference TRBV29-1 and TRBJ1-1, is SAVISQKPSRDICQRGTSLTIQCQVDSQVTMMFWYRQQPGQSLTLIATANQGSEATYESGFVIDKFPISRPNLTFSTLTVSNMSPEDSSIYLCSVMAGLTEAFFGQGTRLTVV.

The chain recombines TRBV6-2 or TRBV6-3 with TRBJ1-6, with 7 nucleotides matching TRBD1. The V segment lost 8 bases and the J segment 9 bases; nucleotides outside the gene matches: 10. This CDR3 spans 14 amino acids. The germline V gene has CDR1 MNHEY and CDR2 SVGEGT. In DNA form, the CDR3 reads TGTGCCAGCGACATACGACAGGGAGGTTCACCCCTCCACTTT. Translation gives CASDIRQGGSPLHF.

In its sample, this clonotype was seen many times. The rearrangement links TRBV7-9 to TRBJ2-6; maybe TRBD1 (6 bases). The CDR3 has 17 amino acids. Trimming removed 3 bases from V and 4 bases from J, with 16 bases in between. CDR1 SEHNR and CDR2 FQNEAQ come from the germline V gene (reference sequence). CDR3 amino acids: CASSLDPRGVGANVLTF. The CDR3 DNA follows: TGTGCCAGCAGCTTGGATCCCAGGGGTGTAGGGGCCAACGTCCTGACTTTC. Drawing the rest from reference TRBV7-9 and TRBJ2-6, the complete variable domain is DTGVSQNPRHKITKRGQNVTFRCDPISEHNRLYWYRQTLGQGPEFLTYFQNEAQLEKSRLLSDRFSAERPKGSFSTLEIQRTEQGDSAMYLCASSLDPRGVGANVLTFGAGSRLTVL.

This clonotype turned up a few times. The chain couples TRBV12-3 or TRBV12-4 to TRBJ2-2; D uncertain. This CDR3 has 12 amino acids. CDR3: CACISNTGELFF. The CDR3 nucleotides are TGTGCTTGCATCTCGAACACCGGGGAGCTGTTTTTT.